This T cell receptor beta chain appears in the sequencing data of a study of blood T cell repertoires in COVID-19. Study as a whole: Material from acute and convalescent COVID-19 was sourced from the United States, Italy and Spain.

Assay used: immunoSEQ multiplex PCR; TCRdb lists only in-frame clones, some missing. The table shows just over 60,000 clones, with roughly 84% occurring only once. The CDR3 extends over 14 amino acids. J gave up 4 bases and V 5 bases, and 6 bases lay outside the gene matches. Germline CDR1 and CDR2: LNHDA and SQIVND (reference sequence). This sequence joins TRBV19 and TRBJ1-2, with 8 bases fitting TRBD1. The receptor's source is a woman aged 80 or over with active or convalescent COVID-19. What was sequenced was peripheral blood. The CDR3: CASSPDRALYGYTF. As DNA, the CDR3 is TGTGCCAGTAGTCCGGACAGGGCCCTCTATGGCTACACCTTC.